Below, one T cell receptor (beta chain) is given with its context. The germline V gene encodes CDR1 SEHNR and CDR2 FQNEAQ (reference sequence). There are 12 residues in the CDR3. V was pared by 1 base and J by 8 bases, with 8 bases between. The sample is drawn from a study of blood T cell repertoires in COVID-19. Study information: The samples span acute and convalescent COVID-19 from the United States, Italy and Spain. PBMCs, B-cell-depleted T cells, or T cells were the source of the cDNA or gDNA that made up the material.

Authors' processing steps: It was from reference gene primer amplification that nucleated cell counts were estimated. This table comes from immunoSEQ multiplex PCR, and its TCRdb copy is limited to in-frame clones, with some not included. From that table come the V and J calls and clone size; the DNA was used to work out D and trimming. The sample has about 110,000 clones, around 76% seen once. The source of this sequence is a woman in her 70s with acute or convalescent COVID-19. Sequenced: peripheral blood. The V call is TRBV7-9, the J call TRBJ1-2; D gene uncertain. CDR3 DNA sequence: TGTGCCAGCAGCTTAGTAGTTACCGGCTACACCTTC. Translation: CASSLVVTGYTF.